These 20 T cell receptor beta chains originate from one sample sequenced in a study of blood T cell repertoires in COVID-19. The repertoire was sequenced with immunoSEQ multiplex PCR; TCRdb's copy has only in-frame clones and lacks some. The table has just over 300,000 clones, over 75% seen once. What was sequenced was PBMCs or T cells enriched from blood (not recorded which). Every receptor here comes from a man under 40 who had recovered from COVID-19.

The CDR3: CASSIRAGSKDTQYF. The DNA of the CDR3 is TGTGCCAGTAGTATTAGGGCAGGGTCTAAAGATACGCAGTATTTT. This sequence joins TRBV19 and TRBJ2-3; weak D call: TRBD1 (5 bases). Germline values: CDR1 LNHDA, CDR2 SQIVND (reference sequence). There are 15 residues in the CDR3. V was trimmed by 3 bases and J by 5 bases, leaving 15 bases between them. The full variable domain, rest sourced from reference TRBV19 and TRBJ2-3, is DGGITQSPKYLFRKEGQNVTLSCEQNLNHDAMYWYRQDPGQGLRLIYYSQIVNDFQKGDIAEGYSVSREKKESFPLTVTSAQKNPTAFYLCASSIRAGSKDTQYFGPGTRLTVL.

This chain links TRBV3-1 (or the pseudogene TRBV3-2) with TRBJ2-1; D not certain. The germline V and J ends were trimmed by 0 bases and 7 bases, with 10 bases remaining between them. Germline V CDR1 and CDR2: LGHDT, YNNKEL (reference sequence). The CDR3 loop spans 14 amino acids. The CDR3 bases are TGTGCCAGCAGCCAAGATCGGTTAGCTAATGAGCAGTTCTTC. Amino acid sequence: CASSQDRLANEQFF.

The chain joins TRBV28 to TRBJ2-1; no firm D call. Germline V CDR1 and CDR2: MDHEN, SYDVKM. The CDR3 runs to 14 residues. Trimming stripped 6 bases from V and 0 bases from J, with 9 bases between. The CDR3 DNA reads as TGTGCCAGCAGGTTCTCCAGCTCCTACAATGAGCAGTTCTTC. Its translation: CASRFSSSYNEQFF. The full variable domain, with the rest looked up from reference TRBV28 and TRBJ2-1, is DVKVTQSSRYLVKRTGEKVFLECVQDMDHENMFWYRQDPGLGLRLIYFSYDVKMKEKGDIPEGYSVSREKKERFSLILESASTNQTSMYLCASRFSSSYNEQFFGPGTRLTVL.

The rearrangement links TRBV16 to TRBJ2-5, with D possibly TRBD1 on 5 matching bases. The CDR3 covers 15 residues. Trimming stripped 1 base from V and 1 base from J, with 10 bases between. The germline V gene has CDR1 KGHSY and CDR2 FQNENV. For the CDR3, the DNA is TGTGCCAGCAGCCAATTTGGGGCTAGCCAAGAGACCCAGTACTTC. It translates to CASSQFGASQETQYF.

The J gene is TRBJ2-7, the V gene TRBV19, with 7 nucleotides matching TRBD1. The CDR3 has 14 residues. The V and J ends lost 6 bases and 0 bases, in that order; junction bases with no gene match: 5. Per germline, CDR1 LNHDA and CDR2 SQIVND (reference sequence). Here the CDR3 DNA reads TGTGCCAGTAGACAGACAGGGAGCTCCTACGAGCAGTACTTC. Amino acid sequence: CASRQTGSSYEQYF.

This chain joins TRBV3-1 (or the pseudogene TRBV3-2) and TRBJ2-3; a weak D match, TRBD2 (5 bases). V lost 7 bases to trimming and J lost 1 base, with 12 bases between them. The CDR3 runs 14 residues. Germline V gene data show CDR1 as LGHDT and CDR2 as YNNKEL (reference sequence). In nucleotides, the CDR3 is TGTGCCAGCAAACCCTCCGGGGGCACAGATACGCAGTATTTT. Encoded protein: CASKPSGGTDTQYF.

With regard to this clone: The sample has other DNA sequences that encode this CDR3 too. In DNA, the CDR3 is TGTGCCAGCAGCCCCGGGACAGGAGCCAACACCGGGGAGCTGTTTTTT. Translating gives CASSPGTGANTGELFF. The chain joins TRBV9 to TRBJ2-2; 8 nucleotides align to TRBD1. The germline V gene has CDR1 SGDLS and CDR2 YYNGEE. CDR3 length equals 16 residues. V shed 4 bases and J 2 bases; nucleotides not matched to a gene: 7.

The chain combines TRBV21-1 with TRBJ1-5. TRBV21-1 is annotated as a pseudogene. This CDR3 is 15 amino acids long. CDR3 protein: CASSKGRRVKGAQHF. In nucleotides, the CDR3 is TGTGCCAGCAGCAAAGGGCGGAGGGTTAAAGGAGCCCAGCATTTT.

This clone was seen at least ten times. CDR3 in amino acids: CASSLVSGQSYSGANVLTF. The CDR3 DNA sequence: TGTGCCAGCAGCTTAGTCTCAGGGCAGAGCTACTCTGGGGCCAACGTCCTGACTTTC. The chain has TRBV7-2 and TRBJ2-6; TRBD1 might be the D (5 bases). Germline CDR1 and CDR2: SGHTA and FQGNSA. CDR3 length equals 19 residues. Trimming pared 1 base from V and 0 bases from J, leaving 16 bases between. The complete variable domain, with remaining parts taken from reference TRBV7-2 and TRBJ2-6, reads GAGVSQSPSNKVTEKGKDVELRCDPISGHTALYWYRQSLGQGLEFLIYFQGNSAPDKSGLPSDRFSAERTGGSVSTLTIQRTQQEDSAVYLCASSLVSGQSYSGANVLTFGAGSRLTVL.

V is TRBV28 and J is TRBJ1-2; possible D gene TRBD1, 5 bases. Deletions cut 7 bases from V and 8 bases from J, with 14 bases between. CDR3 length: 12 amino acids. The V gene's germline CDR1 is MDHEN and CDR2 SYDVKM. The CDR3 sequence: CASKPGGWGYTF. CDR3 coding DNA: TGTGCCAGCAAACCCGGGGGTTGGGGCTACACCTTC.

The chain combines TRBV12-5 with TRBJ2-5; 7 positions agree with TRBD2. Germline V CDR1 and CDR2: LGHNT, FRNRAP. The CDR3 runs 15 residues. V shed 2 bases and J 5 bases; nucleotides not matched to a gene: 8. CDR3 DNA sequence: TGTGCTAGTGGTTTGACCCGGACGGGAGGCGAGACCCAGTACTTC. Translating it yields CASGLTRTGGETQYF.

The V gene is TRBV12-3 or TRBV12-4, the J gene TRBJ2-3; D unresolved. With 4 bases removed from V and 3 bases from J, the gap between germline ends came to 5 bases. This CDR3 spans 12 amino acids. Here the CDR3 reads CASSSSTDTQYF. The CDR3 DNA follows: TGTGCCAGCAGTTCGTCTACAGATACGCAGTATTTT.

The chain is built from TRBV9 and TRBJ2-3; D may be TRBD2 (6 bases). Germline V gene data show CDR1 as SGDLS and CDR2 as YYNGEE. This CDR3 is built from 13 residues. Trimming took 3 bases from V and 3 from J, leaving 8 bases between them. CDR3 residues: CASSARGTDTQYF. CDR3 DNA: TGTGCCAGCAGCGCCCGGGGGACAGATACGCAGTATTTT.

The gene calls are TRBV20-1 and TRBJ1-2; TRBD1 matches at 9 bases. Germline lookup yields CDR1 DFQATT and CDR2 SNEGSKA (reference sequence). The length of the CDR3 is 17 residues. V was clipped by 4 bases and J by 4 bases; unmatched bases: 16. CDR3 protein: CSATEVPGQGSGYGYTF. DNA for the CDR3: TGCAGTGCTACTGAGGTCCCGGGACAGGGCTCAGGCTATGGCTACACCTTC.

Here the CDR3 DNA reads TGTGCCAGCAGCGTAGGACAGGCCCTCAATAACAATGAGCAGTTCTTC. Encoded protein: CASSVGQALNNNEQFF. The rearrangement links TRBV9 to TRBJ2-1; D is perhaps TRBD1 (6 bases). Trimming pared 0 bases from V and 5 bases from J, leaving 15 bases between. Germline loops: CDR1 SGDLS, CDR2 YYNGEE. The CDR3 is 16 residues long.

This chain links TRBV5-1 with TRBJ2-2, with D uncertain. This CDR3 has 14 residues. Germline CDR1 reads SGHRS; CDR2 reads YFSETQ. V was pared by 2 bases and J by 1 base, with 6 bases between. The CDR3 reads CASSFPGNTGELFF. The CDR3 nucleotides are TGCGCCAGCAGCTTTCCGGGGAACACCGGGGAGCTGTTTTTT.

This clone was observed a few times. The rearrangement joins TRBV2 to TRBJ2-7; perhaps TRBD2 as D (6 bases). The CDR3 is made up of 13 amino acids. The V end was cut by 5 bases, the J end by 3 bases, with 11 bases between. The germline V gene encodes CDR1 SNHLY and CDR2 FYNNEI. The CDR3: CASSRLGGYEQYF. The CDR3 DNA is TGTGCCAGCAGTCGCTTGGGGGGCTACGAGCAGTACTTC. The variable domain in full, completed from reference TRBV2 and TRBJ2-7, reads EPEVTQTPSHQVTQMGQEVILRCVPISNHLYFYWYRQILGQKVEFLVSFYNNEISEKSEIFDDQFSVERPDGSNFTLKIRSTKLEDSAMYFCASSRLGGYEQYFGPGTRLTVT.

This chain uses TRBV12-5 with TRBJ2-2; 10 bases map to TRBD1. With 4 bases clipped from V and 7 bases from J, the junction kept 9 bases outside the gene matches. The germline V gene encodes CDR1 LGHNT and CDR2 FRNRAP. The CDR3 totals 16 residues. CDR3 DNA sequence: TGTGCTAGTGGTTGGGAGACAGGGGGCGATAACGGGGAGCTGTTTTTT. This codes for CASGWETGGDNGELFF.

CDR3 nucleotides: TGTGCCAGCAGTGAAGCGCACGGGGGCTACACCTTC. It specifies CASSEAHGGYTF. The rearrangement joins TRBV2 to TRBJ1-2; D unresolved. Per germline, CDR1 SNHLY and CDR2 FYNNEI. Trimming pared 0 bases from V and 8 bases from J, leaving 7 bases between. This CDR3 comprises 12 residues.

The genes are TRBV5-1 and TRBJ1-2; D possibly corresponds to TRBD1 (6 bases). The CDR3 has 16 residues. The germline V gene has CDR1 SGHRS and CDR2 YFSETQ. The V gene lost 4 bases and the J gene lost 0 bases, with 16 bases spanning the gap. The DNA of the CDR3 is TGCGCCAGCAGCCCGGACAGCAGATCTTCTAACTATGGCTACACCTTC. Translated: CASSPDSRSSNYGYTF.